What follows are 27 T cell receptor beta chains derived from one specimen sequenced in a study of CD4 T cells in relation to SARS-CoV-2 and coronaviruses. Repertoires were generated with immunoSEQ multiplex PCR, while TCRdb's copy carries only in-frame clones and drops some. The sample yields approximately 60,000 clones, about 91% seen once. The sequencing input was naive CD4+ T cells from PBMCs. The sample's subset: naive CD4+ T cells isolated by negative enrichment. These TCRs come from an adult with COVID-19.

The chain employs TRBV7-9 and TRBJ2-7, with a possible D match to TRBD2 (6 bases). CDR3 length equals 15 residues. Germline V gives CDR1 SEHNR, CDR2 FQNEAQ (reference sequence). V was cut by 4 bases and J by 6 bases, with 19 bases left in between. Written as DNA, the CDR3 is TGTGCCAGCAGCTCAATATTGGGAGGCGTGGGCGAGCAGTACTTC. Translating it yields CASSSILGGVGEQYF.

The gene calls are TRBV15 and TRBJ2-3, with 7 bases identical to TRBD2. Per germline, CDR1 LNHNV and CDR2 YYDKDF (reference sequence). V lost 3 bases and J lost 5; bases outside the gene matches: 5. The CDR3 consists of 14 residues. The CDR3 nucleotides are TGTGCCACCAGCAGCTGGCGGGAGTTAGATACGCAGTATTTT. The encoded protein is CATSSWRELDTQYF. The variable domain in full, completed from reference TRBV15 and TRBJ2-3, reads DAMVIQNPRYQVTQFGKPVTLSCSQTLNHNVMYWYQQKSSQAPKLLFHYYDKDFNNEADTPDNFQSRRPNTSFCFLDIRSPGLGDTAMYLCATSSWRELDTQYFGPGTRLTVL.

The chain is built from TRBV11-2 and TRBJ1-6, with 7 bases matching TRBD1. J was trimmed by 9 bases and V by 1 base; bases with no gene match: 9. Germline-derived CDR1 and CDR2 are SGHAT and FQNNGV. CDR3 length equals 16 residues. The CDR3 DNA sequence: TGTGCCAGCAGCTTAGTGACAGGGCGATCGATTTCACCCCTCCACTTT. Translation gives CASSLVTGRSISPLHF.

This clone was picked up one time. This chain uses TRBV30 with TRBJ2-2; D gene ambiguous. Germline CDR1 reads GTSNPN; CDR2 reads SVGIG (reference sequence). This CDR3 has 13 amino acids. Trimming removed 0 bases from V and 7 bases from J, with 9 bases in between. CDR3 amino acids: CAWSVRTGGELFF. The CDR3 nucleotides are TGTGCCTGGAGTGTACGCACCGGCGGGGAGCTGTTTTTT. The full variable domain, with the rest looked up from reference TRBV30 and TRBJ2-2, is SQTIHQWPATLVQPVGSPLSLECTVEGTSNPNLYWYRQAAGRGLQLLFYSVGIGQISSEVPQNLSASRPQDRQFILSSKKLLLSDSGFYLCAWSVRTGGELFFGEGSRLTVL.

The chain has TRBV19 and TRBJ2-3; the match to TRBD2 covers 7 bases. Losses at the gene ends were 7 bases for V and 1 base for J; bases not matched to a gene: 5. The CDR3 spans 14 residues. Germline V gene lookup returns CDR1 LNHDA and CDR2 SQIVND (reference sequence). CDR3 in amino acids: CASTAGAGTDTQYF. The CDR3 region has the DNA TGTGCCAGTACCGCGGGAGCCGGCACAGATACGCAGTATTTT.

The J gene is TRBJ2-1, the V gene TRBV7-9; D might be TRBD1 or TRBD2, each matching 5 bases. V was cut by 6 bases and J by 10 bases, with 13 bases left in between. The CDR3 runs 12 residues. The germline gives CDR1 SEHNR, CDR2 FQNEAQ (reference sequence). Here the CDR3 DNA reads TGTGCCAGCAGTTGGGGACGCGGCGAGCAGTTCTTC. It yields the protein CASSWGRGEQFF. The complete variable domain, with remaining parts taken from reference TRBV7-9 and TRBJ2-1, reads DTGVSQNPRHKITKRGQNVTFRCDPISEHNRLYWYRQTLGQGPEFLTYFQNEAQLEKSRLLSDRFSAERPKGSFSTLEIQRTEQGDSAMYLCASSWGRGEQFFGPGTRLTVL.

V gene TRBV29-1 combines with J gene TRBJ2-1; 11 nucleotides agree with TRBD1. The CDR3 runs to 13 residues. Unmatched junction bases numbered 3, after V lost 3 bases and J lost 8 bases. CDR1 is SQVTM, CDR2 ANQGSEA, per germline. The CDR3 is CSVDGQGADEQFF. Here the CDR3 DNA reads TGCAGCGTTGACGGACAGGGGGCCGATGAGCAGTTCTTC.

This clone was observed a single time. Other DNA sequences in the sample encode the same CDR3. The chain has TRBV6-5 and TRBJ2-1; D unclear. Germline CDR1 and CDR2: MNHEY and SVGAGI. Trimming removed 6 bases at V and 5 bases at J, with 5 bases between. The CDR3 has 11 amino acids. The chain's CDR3 is CASSRNNEQFF. The CDR3 coding sequence is TGTGCCAGCAGCCGCAACAATGAGCAGTTCTTC.

The chain uses TRBV7-3 and TRBJ2-6; TRBD2 is a possible D gene (6 bases). CDR3 length: 16 residues. Germline CDR1 and CDR2: SGHTA and FQGTGA. V lost 3 bases to trimming and J lost 0 bases, with 9 bases between them. This CDR3 reads CASSLGRFSGANVLTF. CDR3 DNA sequence: TGTGCCAGCAGCTTGGGGAGGTTCTCTGGGGCCAACGTCCTGACTTTC.

The rearrangement joins TRBV28 to TRBJ2-7; 7 nucleotides agree with TRBD1. The J segment lost 3 bases and the V segment lost 3 bases, leaving 5 bases of the junction unmatched. The CDR3 extends over 14 amino acids. The germline CDR1 and CDR2 sequences are MDHEN and SYDVKM. The CDR3 here is CASSLRGRNYEQYF. The DNA of the CDR3 is TGTGCCAGCAGTTTGAGGGGGCGCAACTACGAGCAGTACTTC. The full variable domain, its missing parts supplied by reference TRBV28 and TRBJ2-7, is DVKVTQSSRYLVKRTGEKVFLECVQDMDHENMFWYRQDPGLGLRLIYFSYDVKMKEKGDIPEGYSVSREKKERFSLILESASTNQTSMYLCASSLRGRNYEQYFGPGTRLTVT.

The genes are TRBV24-1 and TRBJ2-2; perhaps TRBD1 as D (6 bases). CDR1 is KGHDR, CDR2 SFDVKD, per germline. This CDR3 comprises 15 residues. V was trimmed by 5 bases and J by 2 bases, leaving 11 bases between them. The CDR3 DNA reads as TGTGCCACCAGTGCCTCGGACAGAAACACCGGGGAGCTGTTTTTT. Its translation: CATSASDRNTGELFF.

The rearrangement links TRBV6-5 to TRBJ2-3; 12 bases line up with TRBD2. J lost 5 bases, V lost 4 bases, and 7 bases had no gene match. CDR3 size: 16 residues. Germline V gene lookup returns CDR1 MNHEY and CDR2 SVGAGI. CDR3 coding DNA: TGTGCCAGCAGTTCCAGACTAGCGGGAGTGGGAGATACGCAGTATTTT. Translation: CASSSRLAGVGDTQYF.

V and J are TRBV7-9 and TRBJ2-5; D possibly corresponds to TRBD2 (5 bases). Trimming took 5 bases from V and 4 from J, leaving 17 bases between them. The V gene's germline CDR1 is SEHNR and CDR2 FQNEAQ (reference sequence). The CDR3 has 15 amino acids. CDR3 DNA sequence: TGTGCCAGCAGCGTCAGCGGTAGGGCTTTAGAGACCCAGTACTTC. Translation: CASSVSGRALETQYF.

The chain recombines TRBV30 with TRBJ2-2; D gene ambiguous. The V gene lost 1 base and the J gene lost 0 bases, with 6 bases spanning the gap. Germline CDR1 and CDR2: GTSNPN and SVGIG (reference sequence). The CDR3 has 14 amino acids. The DNA of the CDR3 is TGTGCCTGGAGTGCCGGACCGAACACCGGGGAGCTGTTTTTT. It codes for CAWSAGPNTGELFF. The entire variable domain, with the rest obtained from reference TRBV30 and TRBJ2-2, is as follows: SQTIHQWPATLVQPVGSPLSLECTVEGTSNPNLYWYRQAAGRGLQLLFYSVGIGQISSEVPQNLSASRPQDRQFILSSKKLLLSDSGFYLCAWSAGPNTGELFFGEGSRLTVL.

This clone was counted once. This rearrangement joins TRBV4-1 to TRBJ1-2; 7 bases agree with TRBD1. There are 15 residues in the CDR3. CDR1 MGHRA and CDR2 YSYEKL come from the germline V gene. Trimming cost V 4 bases and J 2 bases; bases outside gene matches: 7. CDR3 DNA: TGCGCCAGCAGCCCCGGGACAGCACCCAACTATGGCTACACCTTC. It is translated as CASSPGTAPNYGYTF.

The chain employs TRBV18 and TRBJ1-2; weak D call: TRBD1 (6 bases). Germline values: CDR1 KGHSH, CDR2 LQKENI. V gave up 6 bases and J gave up 8 bases, with 13 bases separating them. The CDR3 loop spans 12 amino acids. The CDR3: CASSLQGQGYTF. The CDR3 nucleotides read TGTGCCAGCTCGTTACAGGGACAAGGCTACACCTTC.

V usage is TRBV6-5 and J usage is TRBJ1-1; no clear D gene. The CDR3 length is 12 residues. Trimming took off 5 bases at V and 5 bases at J, with 9 bases between the two ends. Germline-derived CDR1 and CDR2 are MNHEY and SVGAGI. Written as DNA, the CDR3 is TGTGCCAGCAGTCGAGCGGGTACTGAAGCTTTCTTT. This sequence encodes CASSRAGTEAFF.

The chain carries TRBV19 and TRBJ2-7; 7 bases match TRBD2. The CDR3 is made up of 15 amino acids. Germline assignment: CDR1 LNHDA and CDR2 SQIVND (reference sequence). J was trimmed by 0 bases and V by 0 bases; bases with no gene match: 2. CDR3 in amino acids: CASSIDSGASYEQYF. In DNA form, the CDR3 reads TGTGCCAGTAGTATAGACAGCGGGGCCTCCTACGAGCAGTACTTC.

J is TRBJ1-1 and V is TRBV10-3, with D possibly TRBD1 on 6 matching bases. Germline V gene lookup returns CDR1 ENHRY and CDR2 SYGVKD. The CDR3 totals 15 residues. Trimming cost V 4 bases and J 6 bases, with 18 bases left between them. CDR3 coding DNA: TGTGCCATCAGTGGTCCATCACAGGGAAATTCTGAAGCTTTCTTT. This codes for CAISGPSQGNSEAFF.

The rearrangement links TRBV28 to TRBJ1-5; D is undetermined. V was clipped by 4 bases and J by 2 bases, with 9 bases between them. The CDR3 is 14 residues long. Germline CDR1 MDHEN, CDR2 SYDVKM. CDR3 nucleotide sequence: TGTGCCAGCAGTTCCGGGTTCGGCAATCAGCCCCAGCATTTT. Its translation: CASSSGFGNQPQHF. Complete variable domain (other parts from reference TRBV28 and TRBJ1-5): DVKVTQSSRYLVKRTGEKVFLECVQDMDHENMFWYRQDPGLGLRLIYFSYDVKMKEKGDIPEGYSVSREKKERFSLILESASTNQTSMYLCASSSGFGNQPQHFGDGTRLSIL.

The chain combines TRBV9 with TRBJ2-3; D may be TRBD2 (6 bases). CDR3 length: 14 amino acids. Germline V lookup: CDR1 SGDLS, CDR2 YYNGEE. V was clipped by 0 bases and J by 2 bases, with 7 bases between them. The CDR3 is CASSVVAATDTQYF. The CDR3 DNA reads as TGTGCCAGCAGCGTAGTAGCGGCCACAGATACGCAGTATTTT.

The genes are TRBV28 and TRBJ2-7; D is uncertain. The CDR3 spans 14 residues. The ends were cut back, 7 bases at V and 3 bases at J, with 16 bases in the middle. Germline CDR1 is MDHEN and CDR2 is SYDVKM. CDR3: CASTKNSILYEQYF. The CDR3 coding sequence is TGTGCCAGCACTAAAAATTCTATTCTCTACGAGCAGTACTTC.

This chain connects TRBV7-3 to TRBJ2-1; a possible D gene is TRBD2 (5 bases). The CDR3 extends over 12 amino acids. V was trimmed by 2 bases and J by 8 bases, leaving 7 bases between them. Germline assignment: CDR1 SGHTA and CDR2 FQGTGA. This CDR3 reads CASSLYGDEQFF. CDR3 bases: TGTGCCAGCAGCTTATACGGGGATGAGCAGTTCTTC.

This clone was found a few times. The chain combines TRBV27 with TRBJ1-2; D is uncertain. This CDR3 is built from 14 residues. CDR1 is MNHEY and CDR2 is SMNVEV in the germline V gene (reference sequence). The germline V and J ends were trimmed by 4 bases and 0 bases, with 9 bases remaining between them. The CDR3 DNA sequence: TGTGCCAGCAGTTCGTTAACACCTAACTATGGCTACACCTTC. Its translation is CASSSLTPNYGYTF.

The genes are TRBV2 and TRBJ1-2; D not resolved. CDR3 length: 13 residues. Germline CDR1 is SNHLY and CDR2 is FYNNEI. Trimming took off 6 bases at V and 6 bases at J, with 14 bases between the two ends. CDR3 sequence (DNA): TGTGCCAGCAGAAGTTTGACTGTTAATGGCTACACCTTC. Its protein product is CASRSLTVNGYTF. Full variable domain (missing parts from reference TRBV2 and TRBJ1-2): EPEVTQTPSHQVTQMGQEVILRCVPISNHLYFYWYRQILGQKVEFLVSFYNNEISEKSEIFDDQFSVERPDGSNFTLKIRSTKLEDSAMYFCASRSLTVNGYTFGSGTRLTVV.

The chain carries TRBV7-9 and TRBJ1-2; tentative D call: TRBD1 (6 bases). Germline CDR1 reads SEHNR; CDR2 reads FQNEAQ (reference sequence). The CDR3 covers 12 residues. V was trimmed by 6 bases and J by 5 bases, leaving 10 bases between them. CDR3: CASSSTGYGYTF. In DNA, the CDR3 is TGTGCCAGCAGTTCCACAGGGTATGGCTACACCTTC.

The chain recombines TRBV15 with TRBJ2-1; D uncertain. CDR1 and CDR2 (germline): LNHNV, YYDKDF (reference sequence). V was clipped by 1 base and J by 0 bases, with 10 bases between them. The CDR3 spans 16 residues. The CDR3 spells CATSRVIRTSYNEQFF. In DNA, the CDR3 is TGTGCCACCAGCAGAGTGATTAGGACCTCCTACAATGAGCAGTTCTTC.